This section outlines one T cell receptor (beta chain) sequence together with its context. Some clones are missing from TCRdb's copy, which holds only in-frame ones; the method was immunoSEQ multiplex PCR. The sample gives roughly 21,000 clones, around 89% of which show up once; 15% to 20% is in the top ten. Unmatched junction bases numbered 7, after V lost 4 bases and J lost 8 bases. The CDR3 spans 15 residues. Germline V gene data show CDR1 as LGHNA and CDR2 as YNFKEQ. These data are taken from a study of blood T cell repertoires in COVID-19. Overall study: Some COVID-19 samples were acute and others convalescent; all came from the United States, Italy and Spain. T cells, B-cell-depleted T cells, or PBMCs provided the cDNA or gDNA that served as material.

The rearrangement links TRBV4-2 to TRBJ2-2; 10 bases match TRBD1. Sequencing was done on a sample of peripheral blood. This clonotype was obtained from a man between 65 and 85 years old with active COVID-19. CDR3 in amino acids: CASSLRQGASGELFF. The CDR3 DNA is TGTGCCAGCAGCCTTCGACAGGGGGCGTCGGGGGAGCTGTTTTTT.